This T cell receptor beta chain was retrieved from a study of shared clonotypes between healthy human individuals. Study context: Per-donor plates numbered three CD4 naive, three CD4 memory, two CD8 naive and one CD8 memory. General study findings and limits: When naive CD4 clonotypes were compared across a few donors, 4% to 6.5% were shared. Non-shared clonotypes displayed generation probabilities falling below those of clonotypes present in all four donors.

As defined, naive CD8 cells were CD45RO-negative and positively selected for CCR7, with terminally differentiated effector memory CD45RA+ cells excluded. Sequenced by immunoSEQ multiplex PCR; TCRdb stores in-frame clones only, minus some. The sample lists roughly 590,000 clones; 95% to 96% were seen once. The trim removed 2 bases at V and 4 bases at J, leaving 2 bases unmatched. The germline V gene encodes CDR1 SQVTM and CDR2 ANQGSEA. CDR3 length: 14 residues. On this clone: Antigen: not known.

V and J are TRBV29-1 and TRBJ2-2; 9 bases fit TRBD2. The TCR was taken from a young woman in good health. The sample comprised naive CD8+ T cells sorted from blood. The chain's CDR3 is CSVEKREVTGELFF. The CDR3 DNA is TGCAGCGTTGAAAAGCGGGAGGTCACCGGGGAGCTGTTTTTT.